The 24 T cell receptor beta chains in this list originate from one sample, sequenced in a study of PD-1 blockade in classical Hodgkin lymphoma. Brentuximab vedotin exposure varied, and every patient relapsed after autologous stem cell transplantation. TCRdb's copy holds only in-frame clones and misses some; the assay was immunoSEQ multiplex PCR. The sample includes tens of thousands of clones, about 89% seen only once; the top ten take 22%. The sample in question was peripheral blood mononuclear cells (PBMCs), obtained at baseline. These receptor sequences come from a human donor with classical Hodgkin lymphoma.

V is TRBV29-1 and J is TRBJ1-1, with a possible D match to TRBD1 (5 bases). V was cut by 6 bases and J by 2 bases, with 13 bases left in between. Per the germline V gene, CDR1 is SQVTM and CDR2 is ANQGSEA. The CDR3 has 13 amino acids. Here the CDR3 reads CSVKIGHNTEAFF. In nucleotides, the CDR3 is TGCAGCGTCAAGATCGGACACAACACTGAAGCTTTCTTT.

The J gene is TRBJ2-7, the V gene TRBV5-8, with D tentatively TRBD2 (5 bases). V was trimmed by 4 bases and J by 2 bases, leaving 22 bases between them. Germline CDR1 is SGHTS and CDR2 is YDEGEE. The CDR3 is made up of 17 amino acids. The CDR3 DNA is TGTGCCAGCAGCCCACTCCCCCTATTATTAGCGACCTACGAGCAGTACTTC. Its protein product is CASSPLPLLLATYEQYF.

This chain links TRBV29-1 with TRBJ1-1; 12 bases are shared with TRBD1. This CDR3 contains 16 residues. Germline CDR1 SQVTM, CDR2 ANQGSEA. V lost 4 bases, J lost 4 bases, and 10 bases stayed unmatched. CDR3 sequence (DNA): TGCAGCGTTGGTCCGGGACAGGGGGCAGTTGGCACTGAAGCTTTCTTT. Its translation is CSVGPGQGAVGTEAFF.

V and J are TRBV7-6 and TRBJ2-3; 15 nucleotides align to TRBD2. Unmatched junction bases numbered 1, after V lost 3 bases and J lost 6 bases. CDR1 SGHVS and CDR2 FNYEAQ come from the germline V gene. The CDR3 spans 15 residues. CDR3 bases: TGTGCCAGCAGCTTGGGACTAGCGGGAGGTGATACGCAGTATTTT. Protein: CASSLGLAGGDTQYF.

J is TRBJ1-1 and V is TRBV27; TRBD1 matches at 10 bases. This CDR3 has 15 residues. J lost 5 bases, V lost 5 bases, and 8 bases had no gene match. CDR1 is MNHEY and CDR2 is SMNVEV in the germline V gene (reference sequence). As DNA, the CDR3 is TGTGCCAGCAGTGCGCCCCGGACAGGGGGAACTGAAGCTTTCTTT. This codes for CASSAPRTGGTEAFF.

The genes are TRBV18 and TRBJ1-4; 8 bases align to TRBD1. V shed 4 bases, J shed 7 bases, and the junction held 11 bases outside the gene matches. From germline, CDR1 is KGHSH and CDR2 LQKENI. The CDR3 extends over 16 amino acids. CDR3 coding DNA: TGTGCCAGCTCACAACTTCAGGGGGCTGGTAGTGAAAAACTGTTTTTT. Its protein is CASSQLQGAGSEKLFF.

The V and J genes are TRBV11-2 and TRBJ2-2, with TRBD2 matching 10 bases. The CDR3 extends over 19 amino acids. V lost 3 bases, J lost 4 bases, and 14 bases stayed unmatched. CDR1 is SGHAT, CDR2 FQNNGV, per germline. The CDR3 region is CASSLTGTSAPRVTGELFF. The DNA for the CDR3 is TGTGCCAGCAGCTTGACTGGGACTAGCGCCCCTCGGGTCACCGGGGAGCTGTTTTTT.

The V and J genes are TRBV2 and TRBJ2-5; no clear D gene. Germline V lookup: CDR1 SNHLY, CDR2 FYNNEI. Trimming removed 8 bases from V and 3 bases from J, with 7 bases in between. The CDR3 spans 11 residues. The CDR3 DNA follows: TGTGCCAGCCGCCGGGAAGAGACCCAGTACTTC. Its protein is CASRREETQYF.

The genes are TRBV6-6 and TRBJ1-1; D may be TRBD1 (5 bases). The germline V gene has CDR1 MNHNY and CDR2 SVGAGI (reference sequence). CDR3 length equals 16 residues. Between the trimmed V and J ends, which lost 0 bases and 2 bases, there was a span of 13 bases. The CDR3 nucleotides read TGTGCCAGCAGTTACTCGAGGGCAGGGAGAAACACTGAAGCTTTCTTT. Translating gives CASSYSRAGRNTEAFF.

V is TRBV18 and J is TRBJ2-5; D is possibly TRBD1 (6 bases). The CDR3 extends over 17 amino acids. V lost 0 bases to trimming and J lost 7 bases, with 21 bases between them. Germline-derived CDR1 and CDR2 are KGHSH and LQKENI. The CDR3 region has the DNA TGTGCCAGCTCACCACCGACCCGAAGACAGGCCGGCGGGACCCAGTACTTC. Encoded protein: CASSPPTRRQAGGTQYF.

The chain uses TRBV7-9 and TRBJ1-1; TRBD1 might be the D (6 bases). The V gene's germline CDR1 is SEHNR and CDR2 FQNEAQ (reference sequence). Trimming left V 3 bases short and J 1 base short, with 9 bases between. The CDR3 covers 14 residues. DNA of the CDR3: TGTGCCAGCAGCTTGCAGGGGTCGAACACTGAAGCTTTCTTT. As protein: CASSLQGSNTEAFF. The whole variable domain, filled in from reference TRBV7-9 and TRBJ1-1, reads DTGVSQNPRHKITKRGQNVTFRCDPISEHNRLYWYRQTLGQGPEFLTYFQNEAQLEKSRLLSDRFSAERPKGSFSTLEIQRTEQGDSAMYLCASSLQGSNTEAFFGQGTRLTVV.

V gene TRBV18 combines with J gene TRBJ2-1; 9 nucleotides agree with TRBD2. This CDR3 is 15 amino acids long. After removal of 0 bases from V and 10 bases from J, the junction contained 7 bases not matched to a gene. Germline V gives CDR1 KGHSH, CDR2 LQKENI. CDR3 sequence reads: CASSPPSGSYPEQFF. The CDR3, as DNA: TGTGCCAGCTCACCACCTAGCGGGAGTTATCCAGAGCAGTTCTTC.

V usage is TRBV11-3 and J usage is TRBJ2-1; D is possibly TRBD1 or TRBD2 (5 bases each). Deletions cut 5 bases from V and 6 bases from J, with 17 bases between. CDR1 is SGHNT and CDR2 is YENEEA in the germline V gene. This CDR3 has 15 residues. The CDR3 region has the DNA TGTGCCAGCAGCCCCGAGCAGGGAGTCAGCAATGAGCAGTTCTTC. This codes for CASSPEQGVSNEQFF.

This rearrangement joins TRBV7-9 to TRBJ2-7; 8 bases fit TRBD2. CDR1 SEHNR and CDR2 FQNEAQ come from the germline V gene (reference sequence). The CDR3 runs 17 residues. V was clipped by 0 bases and J by 2 bases; unmatched bases: 9. CDR3 loop: CASSLATTSGTTYEQYF. CDR3 DNA sequence: TGTGCCAGCAGCTTAGCCACAACTAGCGGAACGACCTACGAGCAGTACTTC. Supplemented by reference TRBV7-9 and TRBJ2-7, the full variable domain reads DTGVSQNPRHKITKRGQNVTFRCDPISEHNRLYWYRQTLGQGPEFLTYFQNEAQLEKSRLLSDRFSAERPKGSFSTLEIQRTEQGDSAMYLCASSLATTSGTTYEQYFGPGTRLTVT.

The chain combines TRBV29-1 with TRBJ2-7; 8 bases agree with TRBD1. CDR1 is SQVTM and CDR2 is ANQGSEA in the germline V gene. This CDR3 comprises 13 residues. In DNA, the CDR3 is TGCGGGGGTTGGCAGGGGGCAAGGTACGAGCAGTACTTC. Encoded protein: CGGWQGARYEQYF.

The chain links TRBV27 to TRBJ1-5, with a possible D match to TRBD1 (6 bases). CDR1 and CDR2 (germline): MNHEY, SMNVEV (reference sequence). V gave up 5 bases and J gave up 7 bases, with 12 bases separating them. The CDR3 has 13 residues. The CDR3 coding sequence is TGTGCCAGCAGTCTACAGGGTTTCCAGCCCCAGCATTTT. Protein: CASSLQGFQPQHF.

For this clone: This sample also contains other DNA sequences that code for the same CDR3. The chain uses TRBV5-6 and TRBJ2-7, with D possibly TRBD2 on 6 matching bases. Germline V gene sequence: CDR1 SGHDT, CDR2 YYEEEE. V was pared by 2 bases and J by 1 base, with 10 bases between. The CDR3 runs 14 residues. The CDR3 sequence: CASSLGGDSYEQYF. CDR3 coding DNA: TGTGCCAGCAGCTTAGGAGGGGATTCCTACGAGCAGTACTTC. Full variable domain (remainder filled in from reference TRBV5-6 and TRBJ2-7): DAGVTQSPTHLIKTRGQQVTLRCSPKSGHDTVSWYQQALGQGPQFIFQYYEEEERQRGNFPDRFSGHQFPNYSSELNVNALLLGDSALYLCASSLGGDSYEQYFGPGTRLTVT.

This chain joins TRBV6-4 and TRBJ2-1; 11 bases are shared with TRBD2. The CDR3 sequence is 14 residues long. Germline loops: CDR1 MRHNA, CDR2 SNTAGT. Germline trimming cut 3 bases from V and 9 bases from J; bases unmatched to any gene: 4. CDR3 DNA sequence: TGTGCCAGCAGTGAGGAACTAGCGGGAGTTGAGCAGTTCTTC. The encoded protein is CASSEELAGVEQFF.

The rearrangement links TRBV30 to TRBJ2-7; no reliable D call. This CDR3 contains 11 residues. Per the germline V gene, CDR1 is GTSNPN and CDR2 is SVGIG (reference sequence). V dropped 0 bases and J dropped 4 bases, with 4 bases sitting between them. The DNA of the CDR3 is TGTGCCTGGAGTGTAAGGTACGAGCAGTACTTC. It specifies CAWSVRYEQYF.

This rearrangement joins TRBV5-4 to TRBJ2-7; a possible D gene is TRBD2 (6 bases). Germline CDR1 SGHNT, CDR2 YYREEE (reference sequence). V dropped 0 bases and J dropped 0 bases, with 10 bases sitting between them. The length of the CDR3 is 15 residues. CDR3: CASSLGTSLSYEQYF. Here the CDR3 DNA reads TGTGCCAGCAGCTTGGGAACTAGCCTCTCCTACGAGCAGTACTTC.

The chain uses TRBV6-5 and TRBJ2-2; D call uncertain. The CDR3 length is 13 residues. With 5 bases removed from V and 5 bases from J, the gap between germline ends came to 9 bases. Per germline, CDR1 MNHEY and CDR2 SVGAGI. The CDR3 bases are TGTGCCAGCAGTCACCTCGGGACCGGGGAGCTGTTTTTT. Protein product: CASSHLGTGELFF.

The chain links TRBV29-1 to TRBJ2-7, with D tentatively TRBD2 (7 bases). This CDR3 contains 16 residues. Trimming pared 6 bases from V and 0 bases from J, leaving 21 bases between. Germline loops: CDR1 SQVTM, CDR2 ANQGSEA. CDR3: CSVLDSGAQSSYEQYF. The CDR3, as DNA: TGCAGCGTGCTGGACAGCGGGGCGCAAAGCTCCTACGAGCAGTACTTC.

The V call is TRBV2, the J call TRBJ2-5; TRBD2 matches 7 bases. J was trimmed by 5 bases and V by 8 bases; bases with no gene match: 5. This CDR3 region has 12 residues. Germline V gene sequence: CDR1 SNHLY, CDR2 FYNNEI. The DNA for the CDR3 is TGTGCCAGCGCCCTGGGGGGGGAGACCCAGTACTTC. Translated: CASALGGETQYF. The variable domain in full, with the rest retrieved from reference TRBV2 and TRBJ2-5, is EPEVTQTPSHQVTQMGQEVILRCVPISNHLYFYWYRQILGQKVEFLVSFYNNEISEKSEIFDDQFSVERPDGSNFTLKIRSTKLEDSAMYFCASALGGETQYFGPGTRLLVL.

The chain uses TRBV5-1 and TRBJ2-7; D may be TRBD1 or TRBD2 (6 bases each). CDR3 length: 16 amino acids. V was cut by 0 bases and J by 6 bases, with 19 bases left in between. Germline loops: CDR1 SGHRS, CDR2 YFSETQ. CDR3 nucleotides: TGCGCCAGCAGCTTGGGGGGCCTTCAACAGGGAGGCGAGCAGTACTTC. Translation gives CASSLGGLQQGGEQYF.